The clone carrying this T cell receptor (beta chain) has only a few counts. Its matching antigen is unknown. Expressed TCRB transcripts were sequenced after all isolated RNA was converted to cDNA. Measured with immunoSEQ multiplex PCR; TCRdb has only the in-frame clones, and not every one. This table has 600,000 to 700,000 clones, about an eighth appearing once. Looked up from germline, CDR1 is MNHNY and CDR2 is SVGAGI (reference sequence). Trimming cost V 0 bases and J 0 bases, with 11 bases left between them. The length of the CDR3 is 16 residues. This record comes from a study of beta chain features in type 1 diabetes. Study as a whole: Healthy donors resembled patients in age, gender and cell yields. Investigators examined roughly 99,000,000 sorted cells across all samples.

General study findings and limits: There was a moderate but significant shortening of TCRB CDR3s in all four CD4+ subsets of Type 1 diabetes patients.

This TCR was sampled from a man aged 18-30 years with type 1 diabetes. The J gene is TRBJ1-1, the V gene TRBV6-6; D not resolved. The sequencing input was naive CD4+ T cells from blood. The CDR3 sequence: CASSYSNIGLNTEAFF. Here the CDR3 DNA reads TGTGCCAGCAGTTACTCGAATATAGGACTGAACACTGAAGCTTTCTTT.